The table lists the clone carrying this T cell receptor (beta chain) with a few counts. Its antigen is not identified. CDR3 length: 16 residues. Germline trimming cut 5 bases from V and 0 bases from J; bases unmatched to any gene: 6. Germline values: CDR1 SEHNR, CDR2 FQNEAQ (reference sequence). These data are taken from a study of cytomegalovirus exposure and HLA in healthy donors. Study-wide findings and caveats: According to a later analysis, donors in an Asian-associated ancestry cluster reportedly had fewer N-insertions than the 666-donor mean. Rates of TCR association differed by HLA locus in a later analysis, with DRB1 highest and HLA-C lowest.

Vbeta (60) and Jbeta (13) primers were used in the PCR. Assay: immunoSEQ multiplex PCR; the TCRdb copy retains only in-frame clones and omits some. The sample lists approximately 190,000 clones, 80% to 85% occurring once. The sample taken for sequencing was PBMCs. The chain links TRBV7-9 to TRBJ2-3; 9 nucleotides match TRBD2. The TCR was taken from a woman younger than 35 in good health and CMV-seronegative. The CDR3 here is CASSQGLATSTDTQYF. DNA of the CDR3: TGTGCCAGCAGCCAAGGACTAGCGACTAGCACAGATACGCAGTATTTT.